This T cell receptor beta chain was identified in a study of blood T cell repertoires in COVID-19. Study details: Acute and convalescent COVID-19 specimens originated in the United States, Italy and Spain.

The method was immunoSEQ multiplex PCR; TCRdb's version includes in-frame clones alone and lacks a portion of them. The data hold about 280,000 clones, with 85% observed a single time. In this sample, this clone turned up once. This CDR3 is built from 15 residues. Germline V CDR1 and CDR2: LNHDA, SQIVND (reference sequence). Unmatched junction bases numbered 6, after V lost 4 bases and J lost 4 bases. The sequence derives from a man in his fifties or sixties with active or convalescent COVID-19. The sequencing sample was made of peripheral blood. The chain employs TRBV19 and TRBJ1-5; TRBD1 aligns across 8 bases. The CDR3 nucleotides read TGTGCCAGTAGTAGACAGGGGAGATCAAATCAGCCCCAGCATTTT. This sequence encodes CASSRQGRSNQPQHF. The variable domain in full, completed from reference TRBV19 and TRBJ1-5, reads DGGITQSPKYLFRKEGQNVTLSCEQNLNHDAMYWYRQDPGQGLRLIYYSQIVNDFQKGDIAEGYSVSREKKESFPLTVTSAQKNPTAFYLCASSRQGRSNQPQHFGDGTRLSIL.